Presented here are 8 T cell receptor beta chains from one specimen sequenced in a study of somatic mutations in cytotoxic T cells in rheumatoid arthritis. TCRdb's table, derived via immunoSEQ multiplex PCR, lists solely in-frame clones and lacks some. This table has around 9,700 clones, about 75% appearing once. Sequenced input: CD8+ T cells sorted from blood. Receptors originate from an adult with rheumatoid arthritis.

This clone was counted once. The chain carries TRBV2 and TRBJ1-6, with unresolved D. CDR1 and CDR2 from the germline V gene are SNHLY and FYNNEI. CDR3 length: 17 amino acids. The V end lost 7 bases, the J end lost 0 bases, and 16 bases lay between the germline ends. The CDR3 loop is CASIPGPRSSYNSPLHF. The CDR3 nucleotides are TGTGCCAGCATTCCAGGCCCGAGGAGCTCCTATAATTCACCCCTCCACTTT.

The chain employs TRBV7-8 and TRBJ2-2; 11 bases are shared with TRBD2. Germline values: CDR1 SGHVS, CDR2 FQNEAQ. V lost 5 bases to trimming and J lost 4 bases; unmatched junction nucleotides: 6. CDR3 length: 16 residues. The CDR3 sequence is CASSGSGGAGTGELFF. The CDR3, as DNA: TGTGCCAGCAGCGGTAGCGGGGGGGCCGGCACCGGGGAGCTGTTTTTT.

The chain couples TRBV4-3 to TRBJ1-1; D ambiguous. Germline values: CDR1 LGHNA, CDR2 YSLEER. V gave up 0 bases and J gave up 4 bases, with 15 bases separating them. This CDR3 has 16 residues. The CDR3 loop reads CASSQDGRLSPTEAFF. CDR3 coding DNA: TGCGCCAGCAGCCAAGATGGCAGGTTGTCCCCCACTGAAGCTTTCTTT.

The genes are TRBV28 and TRBJ2-1, with 9 bases fitting TRBD2. Trimming removed 2 bases from V and 6 bases from J; junction bases left unmatched: 23. This CDR3 comprises 21 residues. Germline V CDR1 and CDR2: MDHEN, SYDVKM. CDR3 in DNA: TGTGCCAGCAGTTTAGACGAGTGGGTCTGGGCGGGAGGGCCGGGGGGCAATGAGCAGTTCTTC. This gives the protein CASSLDEWVWAGGPGGNEQFF.

This clone has only one observation. The chain recombines TRBV28 with TRBJ2-5; D possibly corresponds to TRBD1 (6 bases). The J call may be wrong; the DNA end is better matched by TRBJ2-7. In germline, CDR1 is MDHEN, CDR2 SYDVKM. CDR3 length equals 14 residues. The CDR3 reads CASTTWGRIYEQYF. CDR3 nucleotides: TGTGCCAGCACGACATGGGGGCGCATCTACGAGCAGTACTTC.

In DNA form, the CDR3 reads TGTGCCAGCAGCGTCGATCCCGACGGTGCTTCTGGGGCCAACGTCCTGACTTTC. Translated, it gives CASSVDPDGASGANVLTF. The J gene is TRBJ2-6, the V gene TRBV9, with D unclear. V lost 2 bases, J lost 1 base, and 16 bases lay in between. The germline V gene encodes CDR1 SGDLS and CDR2 YYNGEE. This CDR3 is built from 18 residues.

This clone was observed once. J is TRBJ2-7 and V is TRBV5-1; TRBD1 or TRBD2 may be the D gene (5 bases each). V was clipped by 2 bases and J by 2 bases, with 11 bases between them. CDR1 SGHRS and CDR2 YFSETQ come from the germline V gene. CDR3 length: 14 amino acids. The CDR3 sequence is CASSFRGLTYEQYF. The CDR3 DNA sequence: TGCGCCAGCAGCTTCCGGGGCCTTACCTACGAGCAGTACTTC.

This clone was observed a handful of times. V is TRBV28 and J is TRBJ2-3; 16 bases fit TRBD2. Trimming took 3 bases from V and 0 from J; bases not matched to a gene: 3. The CDR3 runs 18 residues. CDR1 is MDHEN, CDR2 SYDVKM, per germline. Written as DNA, the CDR3 is TGTGCCAGCAGTTTGGGGACTAGCGGGGGGGCTAGCACAGATACGCAGTATTTT. This translates into CASSLGTSGGASTDTQYF. The entire variable domain, with the rest obtained from reference TRBV28 and TRBJ2-3, is as follows: DVKVTQSSRYLVKRTGEKVFLECVQDMDHENMFWYRQDPGLGLRLIYFSYDVKMKEKGDIPEGYSVSREKKERFSLILESASTNQTSMYLCASSLGTSGGASTDTQYFGPGTRLTVL.